This T cell receptor beta chain is drawn from a study of blood T cells in healthy people across ages. This clonotype was seen a few times. Its antigen is undetermined. Germline CDR1 is SGHTA and CDR2 is FQGNSA. The ends lost 6 bases at V and 0 bases at J; junction bases unmatched: 9. The CDR3 contains 16 residues. It was with a sample-barcoded 5' primer and a J-beta primer mix that a second PCR of roughly 7 to 12 cycles was run. TCRdb re-called the 5' RACE reads through MiXCR, storing one row per CDR3 protein. The sample has about 1.1 million distinct CDR3 sequences, roughly two fifths seen once. Study-wide results and caveats: Strong correlation linked observed beta diversity and percent naive T cells.

What was sequenced was blood. The chain couples TRBV7-2 to TRBJ1-2; 8 positions agree with TRBD1. This sequence originates from a man younger than 35 in good health. CDR3 sequence: CASSPGQGGTNYGYTF. DNA for the CDR3: TGTGCCAGCAGTCCAGGACAGGGAGGGACTAACTATGGCTACACCTTC. Together with reference TRBV7-2 and TRBJ1-2, the CDR3 gives the full variable domain: GAGVSQSPSNKVTEKGKDVELRCDPISGHTALYWYRQSLGQGLEFLIYFQGNSAPDKSGLPSDRFSAERTGGSVSTLTIQRTQQEDSAVYLCASSPGQGGTNYGYTFGSGTRLTVV.